Each of the 5 T cell receptor beta chains below was sequenced from the same sample in a study of blood T cell repertoires in COVID-19. Data came from immunoSEQ multiplex PCR; TCRdb stores just in-frame clones and leaves some out. The sample consists of approximately 380,000 clones, approximately 90% of them appearing once. The sample consisted of PBMCs or T cells enriched from blood (not recorded which). Source of these receptors: a woman between 18 and 30 years old who had recovered from COVID-19.

About this clone: The same CDR3 is also encoded by other DNA sequences in this sample. The chain is built from TRBV28 and TRBJ1-3, with D unclear. The germline gives CDR1 MDHEN, CDR2 SYDVKM. This CDR3 has 15 amino acids. The V end lost 2 bases, the J end lost 0 bases, and 8 bases lay between the germline ends. CDR3: CASSLGLISGNTIYF. CDR3 coding DNA: TGTGCCAGCAGTTTAGGACTGATCTCTGGAAACACCATATATTTT.

This clone was found a few times. V is TRBV28 and J is TRBJ2-7, with 8 bases fitting TRBD1. Trimming at V came to 6 bases and at J to 5 bases, leaving 12 bases not matched to a gene. Germline V gene data show CDR1 as MDHEN and CDR2 as SYDVKM. The CDR3 is 15 amino acids. The CDR3 DNA reads as TGTGCCAGCAGCCAATTGGACAGGGATGCCCACGAGCAGTACTTC. This encodes CASSQLDRDAHEQYF.

V gene TRBV18 combines with J gene TRBJ1-1, with D uncertain. Germline assignment: CDR1 KGHSH and CDR2 LQKENI. Trimming removed 6 bases at V and 1 base at J, with 15 bases between. The CDR3 contains 15 residues. The CDR3 sequence: CASSKQQFGNTEAFF. In nucleotides, the CDR3 is TGTGCCAGCTCGAAACAACAGTTTGGGAACACTGAAGCTTTCTTT. The whole variable domain, filled in from reference TRBV18 and TRBJ1-1, reads NAGVMQNPRHLVRRRGQEARLRCSPMKGHSHVYWYRQLPEEGLKFMVYLQKENIIDESGMPKERFSAEFPKEGPSILRIQQVVRGDSAAYFCASSKQQFGNTEAFFGQGTRLTVV.

The V call is TRBV7-9, the J call TRBJ2-6; D remains ambiguous. V gave up 2 bases and J gave up 0 bases, with 11 bases separating them. This CDR3 region has 17 residues. Germline values: CDR1 SEHNR, CDR2 FQNEAQ (reference sequence). CDR3 region: CASSLLAGSSGANVLTF. The DNA for the CDR3 is TGTGCCAGCAGCTTATTGGCAGGCAGCTCTGGGGCCAACGTCCTGACTTTC.

In DNA form, the CDR3 reads TGCGCCAGCATGCCCACAGAACCCATCGTCCCTGAGCAGTTCTTC. Translating gives CASMPTEPIVPEQFF. The genes are TRBV5-1 and TRBJ2-1; no firm D call. The germline CDR1 and CDR2 sequences are SGHRS and YFSETQ. The CDR3 length is 15 residues. The ends were cut back, 6 bases at V and 9 bases at J, with 22 bases in the middle.